This TCR beta chain was found in a study of technical replicates of blood from a few donors. This clone was seen a single time. It is unclear where the CDR3 begins or ends on the DNA, so no DNA is shown, and the CDR3 is as TCRdb lists it. CDR1 and CDR2 from the germline V gene are SGHDN and FVKESK. The CDR3 is 18 residues long, counting both termini. Profiling relied on immunoSEQ multiplex PCR, and the TCRdb table lists in-frame clones only, not all of them. Among about 69,000 clones listed, about 87% were seen once. The sequenced sample consisted of PBMCs. This rearrangement joins TRBV14 to TRBJ2-1; whether TRBD2, the table's D call, matches the DNA was not checked. This TCR was recovered from a human donor in good health. Some clones in this sample may be carry-over from other donors' samples. CDR3 region: CASSQLSAGVHFGNEQFF.